The next 30 T cell receptor beta chains were all read from a single sample in a study of blood T cells in healthy people across ages. A second PCR, run for about 7 to 11 cycles, used a sample-barcoded 5' primer plus a J-beta primer mix. MiXCR was run by TCRdb on the 5' RACE reads, yielding one entry per CDR3 protein. The table shows more than 650,000 distinct CDR3 sequences, with roughly 26% occurring only once. These data are also associated with another study on T cells of mothers and their children.

The sample comprised blood. The origin of the receptors is a boy between 10 and 17 years old in good health.

This chain connects TRBV25-1 to TRBJ2-7; 7 bases match TRBD1. The end of the DNA is better explained by TRBJ2-1, so the J call may be wrong. The CDR3 totals 17 residues. Germline assignment: CDR1 MGHDK and CDR2 SYGVNS. For the CDR3, the DNA is TGTGCCAGCAGTGAGAGACAGGGTTCGGTTTTTGATAATGAGCAGTTCTTC. This sequence encodes CASSERQGSVFDNEQFF.

CDR3 residues: CSARVLDRDQETQYF. As DNA, the CDR3 is TGCAGTGCTAGAGTACTGGACAGGGACCAAGAGACCCAGTACTTC. J is TRBJ2-5 and V is TRBV20-1, with 8 bases identical to TRBD1. The junction had 4 bases not matched to a gene; V was cut back by 1 base and J by 0 bases. Germline V gene data show CDR1 as DFQATT and CDR2 as SNEGSKA (reference sequence). The CDR3 spans 15 residues.

This clonotype came up a few times. The chain combines TRBV3-1 with TRBJ2-5; the D gene is possibly TRBD1 (6 bases). Germline-derived CDR1 and CDR2 are LGHDT and YNNKEL (reference sequence). The CDR3 has 15 residues. Trimming took 4 bases from V and 1 from J, leaving 13 bases between them. As DNA, the CDR3 is TGTGCCAGCAGCCCTGCGGGCAGGGGCCAAGAGACCCAGTACTTC. The encoded protein is CASSPAGRGQETQYF.

V usage is TRBV12-3 or TRBV12-4 and J usage is TRBJ2-1; D tentatively reads TRBD1 or TRBD2 (6 bases each). The length of the CDR3 is 12 residues. V dropped 8 bases and J dropped 8 bases, with 13 bases sitting between them. The CDR3 DNA is TGTGCCAGCGGGCACGGGGGCCATGAGCAGTTCTTC. It codes for CASGHGGHEQFF.

This clonotype has only a few counts. CDR3 amino acids: CASSVSDYEQYF. As DNA, the CDR3 is TGTGCCAGCAGCGTGTCCGACTACGAGCAGTACTTC. The V and J genes are TRBV9 and TRBJ2-5, with unresolved D. The J call is uncertain, as TRBJ2-7 better fits the DNA end. Germline V gives CDR1 SGDLS, CDR2 YYNGEE. This CDR3 region has 12 residues.

The table lists this clonotype with a count of one. V is TRBV6-5 and J is TRBJ1-6; possible D gene TRBD1, 6 bases. The germline V gene encodes CDR1 MNHEY and CDR2 SVGAGI. This CDR3 contains 20 residues. V was trimmed by 3 bases and J by 0 bases, leaving 21 bases between them. The CDR3 DNA sequence: TGTGCCAGCAGTTATGCCGGCGGGCAGGGGAGGAGCTCCTATAATTCACCCCTCCACTTT. This codes for CASSYAGGQGRSSYNSPLHF.

Comments on this clonotype: The CDR3 carries no conserved terminal phenylalanine or tryptophan, so it likely arises from a read error. The rearrangement joins TRBV9 to TRBJ1-4; weak D call: TRBD1 (6 bases). Per germline, CDR1 SGDLS and CDR2 YYNGEE. V was pared by 4 bases and J by 5 bases, with 18 bases between. The CDR3 has 16 residues. The CDR3 DNA is TGTGCCAGCAGCCCCCAATGGGGACACAAAAATGAAAAACTGTTTCTT. Residues: CASSPQWGHKNEKLFL.

This chain links TRBV12-3 or TRBV12-4 with TRBJ2-5; D not certain. The ends were cut back, 1 base at V and 2 bases at J, with 8 bases in the middle. The CDR3 is made up of 14 amino acids. The CDR3 sequence: CASSLGDQQETQYF. For the CDR3, the DNA is TGTGCCAGCAGTTTAGGAGACCAACAAGAGACCCAGTACTTC.

V usage is TRBV7-9 and J usage is TRBJ2-4, with D tentatively TRBD1 or TRBD2 (5 bases each). The CDR3 totals 15 residues. Between the trimmed V and J ends, which lost 4 bases and 4 bases, there was a span of 14 bases. Germline V CDR1 and CDR2: SEHNR, FQNEAQ (reference sequence). CDR3 amino acids: CASSSTWDPKNIQYF. The CDR3, as DNA: TGTGCCAGCAGCTCCACCTGGGACCCGAAAAACATTCAGTACTTC.

V is TRBV5-1 and J is TRBJ2-1; no reliable D call. Trimming shortened V by 3 bases and J by 0 bases, and 10 bases separated the two germline ends. Germline V lookup: CDR1 SGHRS, CDR2 YFSETQ. CDR3 length: 15 amino acids. The CDR3 reads CASSSDLVSYNEQFF. The CDR3 region has the DNA TGCGCCAGCAGCTCTGACTTGGTCTCCTACAATGAGCAGTTCTTC. Combining the CDR3 with reference TRBV5-1 and TRBJ2-1 gives the whole variable domain KAGVTQTPRYLIKTRGQQVTLSCSPISGHRSVSWYQQTPGQGLQFLFEYFSETQRNKGNFPGRFSGRQFSNSRSEMNVSTLELGDSALYLCASSSDLVSYNEQFFGPGTRLTVL.

This chain connects TRBV30 to TRBJ1-2, with D unclear. The CDR3 extends over 10 amino acids. With 7 bases removed from V and 8 bases from J, the gap between germline ends came to 11 bases. Germline CDR1 GTSNPN, CDR2 SVGIG (reference sequence). The CDR3 sequence: CALSPVGYTF. The CDR3 DNA sequence: TGTGCCTTAAGCCCGGTCGGCTACACCTTC.

This chain links TRBV12-3 or TRBV12-4 with TRBJ2-4; D tentatively reads TRBD1 or TRBD2 (5 bases each). V lost 6 bases, J lost 0 bases, and 12 bases lay in between. This CDR3 region has 15 residues. In nucleotides, the CDR3 is TGTGCCAGCAGGGGGACCCAGATAGCCAAAAACATTCAGTACTTC. Protein: CASRGTQIAKNIQYF.

This clonotype appeared a few times. The rearrangement joins TRBV20-1 to TRBJ1-2, with 7 bases fitting TRBD1. This CDR3 region has 13 residues. V shed 3 bases, J shed 5 bases, and the junction held 6 bases outside the gene matches. CDR1 and CDR2 from the germline V gene are DFQATT and SNEGSKA (reference sequence). DNA of the CDR3: TGCAGTGCTAGGAACAGGGGCTCTTATGGCTACACCTTC. Encoded protein: CSARNRGSYGYTF.

The rearrangement links TRBV6-6 to TRBJ1-1; 8 nucleotides agree with TRBD1. CDR1 is MNHNY and CDR2 is SVGAGI in the germline V gene (reference sequence). The CDR3 extends over 16 amino acids. Germline trimming cut 0 bases from V and 4 bases from J; bases unmatched to any gene: 7. CDR3 DNA sequence: TGTGCCAGCAGTTACTCAGGCAGGGGGCGGCTCACTGAAGCTTTCTTT. It specifies CASSYSGRGRLTEAFF.

This chain links TRBV12-3 or TRBV12-4 with TRBJ1-2; D is uncertain. The CDR3 covers 13 residues. V gave up 5 bases and J gave up 6 bases, with 13 bases separating them. The CDR3 sequence: CASSPLSRNGYTF. The CDR3 DNA reads TGTGCCAGCAGTCCACTCTCGAGGAATGGCTACACCTTC.

This clonotype came up many times. This sequence joins TRBV7-7 and TRBJ2-1; 9 bases are a match to TRBD2. The germline gives CDR1 SSHAT, CDR2 FNYEAQ (reference sequence). CDR3 size: 15 residues. With 0 bases clipped from V and 7 bases from J, the junction kept 4 bases outside the gene matches. CDR3: CASSLAPSGENEQFF. The CDR3 coding sequence is TGTGCCAGCAGCTTAGCCCCTAGCGGGGAAAATGAGCAGTTCTTC. Full variable domain (remainder filled in from reference TRBV7-7 and TRBJ2-1): GAGVSQSPRYKVTKRGQDVTLRCDPISSHATLYWYQQALGQGPEFLTYFNYEAQPDKSGLPSDRFSAERPEGSISTLTIQRTEQRDSAMYRCASSLAPSGENEQFFGPGTRLTVL.

The V gene is TRBV18, the J gene TRBJ1-2; maybe TRBD1 (5 bases). This CDR3 contains 15 residues. The germline CDR1 and CDR2 sequences are KGHSH and LQKENI. The ends were cut back, 0 bases at V and 12 bases at J, with 20 bases in the middle. CDR3 loop: CASSPPSGISKVHTF. The CDR3 bases are TGTGCCAGCTCACCACCGTCAGGGATTTCGAAGGTCCACACCTTC.

The chain couples TRBV10-3 to TRBJ2-7; TRBD1 or TRBD2 may be the D gene (5 bases each). The J call may be in error: the DNA end matches TRBJ2-5 better. The CDR3 length is 13 residues. Germline assignment: CDR1 ENHRY and CDR2 SYGVKD. CDR3 loop: CAISEGTEETQYF. The CDR3 nucleotides are TGTGCCATCAGTGAGGGGACCGAAGAGACCCAGTACTTC.

In its sample, this clonotype was seen a few times. The chain is built from TRBV9 and TRBJ1-2; 9 bases map to TRBD1. With 3 bases clipped from V and 7 bases from J, the junction kept 10 bases outside the gene matches. This CDR3 has 15 residues. The V gene's germline CDR1 is SGDLS and CDR2 YYNGEE. CDR3 residues: CASSAGTGTGSGYTF. CDR3 coding DNA: TGTGCCAGCAGCGCCGGGACCGGGACAGGGAGTGGCTACACCTTC.

This clonotype showed up just a few times. The chain links TRBV7-9 to TRBJ2-7, with TRBD1 matching over 8 bases. The CDR3 covers 14 residues. Trimming took 4 bases from V and 5 from J; bases not matched to a gene: 7. Germline loops: CDR1 SEHNR, CDR2 FQNEAQ (reference sequence). The CDR3 DNA is TGTGCCAGCAGCTCGCAGGGGGCGAATGACGAGCAGTACTTC. Its translation: CASSSQGANDEQYF.

The genes are TRBV28 and TRBJ2-1, with D maybe TRBD2 (5 bases). The CDR3 consists of 16 residues. V lost 7 bases and J 1 base, leaving 17 bases between the germline ends. Per germline, CDR1 MDHEN and CDR2 SYDVKM. For the CDR3, the DNA is TGTGCCAGCACCTTGGGGAGCCTTAGGTCCTACAATGAGCAGTTCTTC. Translated: CASTLGSLRSYNEQFF.

This clonotype was picked up a small number of times. For the CDR3, the DNA is TGTGCCAGCAGTGAAGCGCTTGGTGGCGAGCAGTACTTC. It codes for CASSEALGGEQYF. The chain employs TRBV2 and TRBJ2-7; D is undetermined. V lost 0 bases to trimming and J lost 6 bases, with 9 bases between them. The CDR3 totals 13 residues. CDR1 is SNHLY and CDR2 is FYNNEI in the germline V gene.

The CDR3 DNA is TGTGCCAGCAGTTTGGACGTCATCTCCTACAATGAGCAGTTCTTC. Translating it yields CASSLDVISYNEQFF. The V gene is TRBV28, the J gene TRBJ2-1; D call uncertain. The CDR3 is 15 amino acids. V was clipped by 3 bases and J by 0 bases, with 9 bases between them. In germline, CDR1 is MDHEN, CDR2 SYDVKM.

This clonotype was seen more than once but under ten times. The chain recombines TRBV27 with TRBJ2-7; TRBD1 matches at 10 bases. This CDR3 comprises 14 residues. J lost 6 bases, V lost 5 bases, and 7 bases had no gene match. CDR1 is MNHEY and CDR2 is SMNVEV in the germline V gene (reference sequence). The CDR3: CASSPRQGAGEQYF. CDR3 nucleotide sequence: TGTGCCAGCAGTCCCCGACAGGGGGCGGGCGAGCAGTACTTC.

CDR3 residues: CASWGSPMNTEAFF. CDR3 nucleotide sequence: TGTGCCAGCTGGGGCTCCCCCATGAACACTGAAGCTTTCTTT. The V gene is TRBV6-5, the J gene TRBJ1-1; perhaps TRBD1 as D (5 bases). The V gene's germline CDR1 is MNHEY and CDR2 SVGAGI. The CDR3 spans 14 residues. V was cut by 8 bases and J by 0 bases, with 13 bases left in between.

The sample holds a few counts of this clonotype. The CDR3 bases are TGTGCCAGCAGCCACTTCGGGACCAACAATGAGCAGTTCTTC. Residues: CASSHFGTNNEQFF. V is TRBV3-1 and J is TRBJ2-1; either TRBD1 or TRBD2 may fit D (5 bases each). CDR3 length equals 14 residues. Trimming left V 3 bases short and J 5 bases short, with 11 bases between. Germline CDR1 LGHDT, CDR2 YNNKEL (reference sequence).

The gene calls are TRBV27 and TRBJ2-2; 7 bases align to TRBD1. Germline assignment: CDR1 MNHEY and CDR2 SMNVEV (reference sequence). The CDR3 has 15 amino acids. J was trimmed by 7 bases and V by 1 base; bases with no gene match: 6. The CDR3 here is CASSLYDRAVGELFF. Written as DNA, the CDR3 is TGTGCCAGCAGTTTATACGACAGGGCGGTCGGGGAGCTGTTTTTT.

The chain links TRBV5-1 to TRBJ2-7; D is perhaps TRBD2 (6 bases). The CDR3 covers 14 residues. The V gene's germline CDR1 is SGHRS and CDR2 YFSETQ. Trimming pared 3 bases from V and 5 bases from J, leaving 15 bases between. The CDR3 spells CASSWTGTSHEQYF. As DNA, the CDR3 is TGCGCCAGCAGCTGGACCGGGACTTCGCACGAGCAGTACTTC.

The chain carries TRBV6-1 and TRBJ2-7; no firm D call. V was pared by 5 bases and J by 3 bases, with 11 bases between. This CDR3 spans 13 amino acids. The germline CDR1 and CDR2 sequences are MNHNS and SASEGT. This CDR3 is CASSPVLNYEQYF. CDR3 sequence (DNA): TGTGCCAGCAGTCCCGTCCTCAACTACGAGCAGTACTTC.

This clonotype has more than one count but fewer than ten. The gene calls are TRBV7-9 and TRBJ1-2, with D perhaps matching TRBD1 (5 bases). Trimming pared 3 bases from V and 4 bases from J, leaving 12 bases between. The CDR3 contains 14 residues. Germline CDR1 reads SEHNR; CDR2 reads FQNEAQ (reference sequence). The CDR3 DNA reads TGTGCCAGCAGCTTGGACAACAGGTCCTATGGCTACACCTTC. This encodes CASSLDNRSYGYTF. Drawing the rest from reference TRBV7-9 and TRBJ1-2, the complete variable domain is DTGVSQNPRHKITKRGQNVTFRCDPISEHNRLYWYRQTLGQGPEFLTYFQNEAQLEKSRLLSDRFSAERPKGSFSTLEIQRTEQGDSAMYLCASSLDNRSYGYTFGSGTRLTVV.